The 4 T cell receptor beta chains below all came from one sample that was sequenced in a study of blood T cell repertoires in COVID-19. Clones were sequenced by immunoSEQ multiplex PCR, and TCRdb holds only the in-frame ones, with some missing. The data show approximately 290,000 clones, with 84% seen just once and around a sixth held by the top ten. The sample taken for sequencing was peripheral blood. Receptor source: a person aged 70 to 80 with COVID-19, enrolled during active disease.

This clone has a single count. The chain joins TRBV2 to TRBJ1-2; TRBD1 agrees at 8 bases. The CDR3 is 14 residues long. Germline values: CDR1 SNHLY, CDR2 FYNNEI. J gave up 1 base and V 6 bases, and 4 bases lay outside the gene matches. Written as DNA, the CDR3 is TGTGCCAGCAGCCTGGACAGGGATAACTATGGCTACACCTTC. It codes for CASSLDRDNYGYTF.

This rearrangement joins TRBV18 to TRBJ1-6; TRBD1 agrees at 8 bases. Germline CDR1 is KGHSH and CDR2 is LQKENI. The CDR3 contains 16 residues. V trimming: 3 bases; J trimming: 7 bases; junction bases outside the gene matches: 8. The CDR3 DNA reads TGTGCCAGCTCACCTCGTGTAGACAGGGGAAATTCACCCCTCCACTTT. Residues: CASSPRVDRGNSPLHF.

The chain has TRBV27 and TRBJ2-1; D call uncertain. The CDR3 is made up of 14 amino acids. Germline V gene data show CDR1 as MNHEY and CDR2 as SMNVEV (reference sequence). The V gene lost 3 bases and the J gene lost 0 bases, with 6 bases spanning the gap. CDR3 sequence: CASSFYGSYNEQFF. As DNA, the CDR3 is TGTGCCAGCAGTTTTTACGGCTCCTACAATGAGCAGTTCTTC.

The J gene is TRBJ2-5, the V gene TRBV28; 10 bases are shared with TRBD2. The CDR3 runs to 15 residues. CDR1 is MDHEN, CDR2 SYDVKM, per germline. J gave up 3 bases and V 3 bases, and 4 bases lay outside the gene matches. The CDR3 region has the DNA TGTGCCAGCAGTTTGCAGCTAGCGGGAGAAGAGACCCAGTACTTC. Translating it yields CASSLQLAGEETQYF.